This T cell receptor beta chain originates from a study of T cells in Graves' hyperthyroidism and ophthalmopathy. A remark on this clonotype: What it binds is not known.

The germline CDR1 and CDR2 sequences are SGHTA and FQGNSA. This CDR3 comprises 14 residues. V shed 3 bases and J 2 bases; nucleotides not matched to a gene: 4. Whole-study results and caveats: Separation of ophthalmopathy from stable hyperthyroidism was achieved by a 13 V-J model. Most clonotypes that expanded in the thyroid above 0.001 also showed up in blood.

The TCR beta CDR3 regions underwent amplification using RNA transcripts as the source. When the TCR CDR3 underwent first-round RT-PCR, the HTBI primer set was used. TCRdb reanalysed the multiplex PCR reads using MiXCR and keeps one entry per CDR3 protein. The sample has roughly 500,000 distinct CDR3 sequences, around 42% seen once. Material for sequencing was peripheral blood or thyroid tissue (not recorded which). The chain employs TRBV7-2 and TRBJ2-7, with 7 nucleotides matching TRBD2. The TCR was taken from an adult woman with Graves' disease, either hyperthyroidism or ophthalmopathy (not recorded which). The CDR3 nucleotides are TGTGCCAGCAGCTTCTATGGGGGGGCCTACGAGCAGTACTTC. Residues: CASSFYGGAYEQYF. The whole variable domain, filled in from reference TRBV7-2 and TRBJ2-7, reads GAGVSQSPSNKVTEKGKDVELRCDPISGHTALYWYRQSLGQGLEFLIYFQGNSAPDKSGLPSDRFSAERTGGSVSTLTIQRTQQEDSAVYLCASSFYGGAYEQYFGPGTRLTVT.